Below, one T cell receptor (beta chain) is given with its context. Per germline, CDR1 SGHDT and CDR2 YYEEEE. V shed 0 bases and J 4 bases; nucleotides not matched to a gene: 3. The CDR3 sequence is 15 residues long. This specimen comes from a study of blood T cell repertoires in COVID-19. Study-level information: Spain, Italy and the United States supplied samples that represented acute and convalescent COVID-19.

Libraries were prepared by immunoSEQ multiplex PCR; TCRdb keeps only in-frame clonotypes and omits some of them. The sample consists of 330,000 or so clones, roughly 90% of them appearing once. A Seattle source enrolled patients during active infection and followed them longitudinally. The specimen sequenced was peripheral blood. The sequence came from a man aged 25 to 40 with COVID-19, enrolled during active disease. J is TRBJ2-5 and V is TRBV5-6; 10 bases fit TRBD2. The CDR3 DNA reads TGTGCCAGCAGCTTGGAAGCGGGGGGGCCAGAGACCCAGTACTTC. Protein: CASSLEAGGPETQYF.